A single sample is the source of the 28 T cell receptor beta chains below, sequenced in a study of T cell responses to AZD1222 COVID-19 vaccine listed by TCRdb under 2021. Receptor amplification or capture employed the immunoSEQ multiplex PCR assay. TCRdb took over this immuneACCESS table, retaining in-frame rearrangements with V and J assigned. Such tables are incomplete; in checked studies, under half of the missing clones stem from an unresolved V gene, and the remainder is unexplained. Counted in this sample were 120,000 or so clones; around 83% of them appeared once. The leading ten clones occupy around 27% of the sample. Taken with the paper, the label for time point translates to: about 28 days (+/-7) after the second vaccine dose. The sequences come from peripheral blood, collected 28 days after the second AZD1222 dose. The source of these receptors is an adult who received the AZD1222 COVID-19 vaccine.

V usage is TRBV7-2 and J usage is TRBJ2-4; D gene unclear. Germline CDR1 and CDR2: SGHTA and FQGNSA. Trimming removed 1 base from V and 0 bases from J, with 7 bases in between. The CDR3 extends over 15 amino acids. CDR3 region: CASSLVWGAKNIQYF. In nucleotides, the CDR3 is TGTGCCAGCAGCTTAGTGTGGGGAGCCAAAAACATTCAGTACTTC.

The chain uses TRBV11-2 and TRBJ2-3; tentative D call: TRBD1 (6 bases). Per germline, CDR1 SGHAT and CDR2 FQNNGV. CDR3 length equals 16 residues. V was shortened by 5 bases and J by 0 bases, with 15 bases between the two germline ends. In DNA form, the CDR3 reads TGTGCCAGCAGCCCCCAGGGGCGGACTAGCACAGATACGCAGTATTTT. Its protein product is CASSPQGRTSTDTQYF.

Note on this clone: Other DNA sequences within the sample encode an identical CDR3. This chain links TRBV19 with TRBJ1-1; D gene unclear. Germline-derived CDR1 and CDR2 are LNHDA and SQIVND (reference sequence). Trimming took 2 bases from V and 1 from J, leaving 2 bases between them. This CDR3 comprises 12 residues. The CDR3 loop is CASSIQNTEAFF. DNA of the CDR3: TGTGCCAGTAGTATACAGAACACTGAAGCTTTCTTT.

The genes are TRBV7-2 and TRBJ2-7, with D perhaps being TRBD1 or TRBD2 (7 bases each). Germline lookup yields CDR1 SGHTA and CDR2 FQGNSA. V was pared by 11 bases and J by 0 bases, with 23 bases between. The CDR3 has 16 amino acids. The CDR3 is CASSRGRGTTSYEQYF. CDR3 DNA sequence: TGTGCCTCCAGCAGGGGGAGGGGGACAACCTCCTACGAGCAGTACTTC.

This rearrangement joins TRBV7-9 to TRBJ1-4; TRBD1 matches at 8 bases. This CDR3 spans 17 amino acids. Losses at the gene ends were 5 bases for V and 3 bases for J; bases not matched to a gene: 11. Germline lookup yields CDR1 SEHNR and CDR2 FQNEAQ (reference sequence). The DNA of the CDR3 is TGTGCCAGCAGCCTCGGACAGGGACGCGCAGCTAATGAAAAACTGTTTTTT. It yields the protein CASSLGQGRAANEKLFF.

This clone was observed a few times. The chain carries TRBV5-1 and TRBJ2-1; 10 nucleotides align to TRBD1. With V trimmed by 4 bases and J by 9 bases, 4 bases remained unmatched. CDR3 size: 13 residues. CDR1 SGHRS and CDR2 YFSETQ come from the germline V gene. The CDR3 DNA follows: TGCGCCAGCAGCATGACAGGGGGCAGTGAGCAGTTCTTC. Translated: CASSMTGGSEQFF.

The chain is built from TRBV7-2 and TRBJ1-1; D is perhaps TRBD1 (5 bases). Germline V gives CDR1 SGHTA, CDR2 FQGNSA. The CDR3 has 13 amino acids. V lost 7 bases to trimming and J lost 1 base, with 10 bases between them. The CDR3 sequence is CASMTQGNTEAFF. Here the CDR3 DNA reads TGTGCCAGCATGACCCAGGGGAACACTGAAGCTTTCTTT.

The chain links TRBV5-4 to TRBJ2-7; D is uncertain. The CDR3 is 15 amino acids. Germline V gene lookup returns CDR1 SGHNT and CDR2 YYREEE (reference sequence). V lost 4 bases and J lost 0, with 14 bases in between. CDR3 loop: CASSRRSQSSYEQYF. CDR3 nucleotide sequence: TGTGCCAGCAGCCGTCGGTCTCAAAGCTCCTACGAGCAGTACTTC.

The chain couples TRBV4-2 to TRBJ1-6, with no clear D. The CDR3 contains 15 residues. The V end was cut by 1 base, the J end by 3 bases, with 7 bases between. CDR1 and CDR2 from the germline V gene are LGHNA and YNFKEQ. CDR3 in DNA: TGTGCCAGCAGCCAAGGGGGTCTCTATAATTCACCCCTCCACTTT. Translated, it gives CASSQGGLYNSPLHF.

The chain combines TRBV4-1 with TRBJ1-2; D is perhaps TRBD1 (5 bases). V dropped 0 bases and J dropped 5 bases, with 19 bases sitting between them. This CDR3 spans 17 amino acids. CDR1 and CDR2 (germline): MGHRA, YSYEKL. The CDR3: CASSQDQGLGNLYGYTF. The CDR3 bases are TGCGCCAGCAGCCAAGATCAGGGCCTTGGTAACTTATATGGCTACACCTTC.

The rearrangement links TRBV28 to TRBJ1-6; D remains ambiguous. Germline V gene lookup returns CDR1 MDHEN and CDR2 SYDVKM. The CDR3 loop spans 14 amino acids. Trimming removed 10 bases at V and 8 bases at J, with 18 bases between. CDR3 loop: CATNADGVYSPLHF. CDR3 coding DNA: TGTGCCACCAACGCGGACGGGGTCTATTCACCCCTCCACTTT.

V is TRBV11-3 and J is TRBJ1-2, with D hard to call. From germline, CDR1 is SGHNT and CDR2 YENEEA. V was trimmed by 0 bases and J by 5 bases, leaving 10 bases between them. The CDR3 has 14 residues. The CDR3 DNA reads TGTGCCAGCAGCTTAGACGCAGGAGGATATGGCTACACCTTC. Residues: CASSLDAGGYGYTF.

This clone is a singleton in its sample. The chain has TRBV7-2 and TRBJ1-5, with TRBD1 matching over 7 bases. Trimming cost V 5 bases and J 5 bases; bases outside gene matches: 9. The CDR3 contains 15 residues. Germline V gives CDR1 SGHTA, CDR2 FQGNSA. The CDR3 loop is CASSTRTGHDQPQHF. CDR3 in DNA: TGTGCCAGCAGCACCAGGACAGGTCATGATCAGCCCCAGCATTTT.

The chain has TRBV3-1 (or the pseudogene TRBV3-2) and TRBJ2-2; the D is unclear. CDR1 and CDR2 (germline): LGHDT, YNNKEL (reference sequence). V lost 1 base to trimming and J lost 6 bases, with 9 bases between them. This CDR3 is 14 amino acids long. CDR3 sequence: CASSQGVGPGELFF. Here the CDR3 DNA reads TGTGCCAGCAGCCAAGGGGTGGGTCCCGGGGAGCTGTTTTTT.

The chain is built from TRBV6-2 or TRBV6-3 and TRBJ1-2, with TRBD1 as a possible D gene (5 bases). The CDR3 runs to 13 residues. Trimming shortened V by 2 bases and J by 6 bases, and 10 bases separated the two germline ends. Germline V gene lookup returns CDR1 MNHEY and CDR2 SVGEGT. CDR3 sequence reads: CASSYLDSDGYTF. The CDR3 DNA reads TGTGCCAGCAGTTACCTTGACAGTGATGGCTACACCTTC.

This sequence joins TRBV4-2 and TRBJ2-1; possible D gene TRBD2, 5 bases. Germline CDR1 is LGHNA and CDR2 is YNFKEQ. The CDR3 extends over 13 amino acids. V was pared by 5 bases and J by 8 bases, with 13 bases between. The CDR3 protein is CASSITSTYEQFF. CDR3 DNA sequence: TGTGCCAGCAGCATTACTAGTACGTATGAGCAGTTCTTC.

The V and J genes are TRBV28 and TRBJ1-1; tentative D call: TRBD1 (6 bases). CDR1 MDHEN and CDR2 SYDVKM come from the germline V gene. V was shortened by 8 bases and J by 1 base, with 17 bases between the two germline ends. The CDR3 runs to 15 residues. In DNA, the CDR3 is TGTGCCAGCCTCGGACAGTCGAATAGGAACACTGAAGCTTTCTTT. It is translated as CASLGQSNRNTEAFF.

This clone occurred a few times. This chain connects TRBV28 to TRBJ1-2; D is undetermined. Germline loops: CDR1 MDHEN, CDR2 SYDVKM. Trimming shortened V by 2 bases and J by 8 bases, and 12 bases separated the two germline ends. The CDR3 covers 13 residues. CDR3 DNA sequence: TGTGCCAGCAGTTTAGCGTCCTCTAGAGGCTACACCTTC. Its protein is CASSLASSRGYTF.

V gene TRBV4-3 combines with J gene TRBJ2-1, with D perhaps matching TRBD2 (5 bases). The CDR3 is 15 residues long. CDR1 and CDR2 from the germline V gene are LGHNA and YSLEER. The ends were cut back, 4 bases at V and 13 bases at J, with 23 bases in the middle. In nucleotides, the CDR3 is TGCGCCAGCAGCCCGGTGGGGAGCCGGATAAGTGGTCAGTTCTTC. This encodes CASSPVGSRISGQFF.

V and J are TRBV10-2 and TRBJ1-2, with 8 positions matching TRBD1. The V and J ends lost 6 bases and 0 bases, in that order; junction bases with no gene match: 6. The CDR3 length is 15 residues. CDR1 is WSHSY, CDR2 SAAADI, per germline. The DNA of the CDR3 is TGCGCCAGCAGGAAAGGGACAGGAACTAACTATGGCTACACCTTC. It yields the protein CASRKGTGTNYGYTF.

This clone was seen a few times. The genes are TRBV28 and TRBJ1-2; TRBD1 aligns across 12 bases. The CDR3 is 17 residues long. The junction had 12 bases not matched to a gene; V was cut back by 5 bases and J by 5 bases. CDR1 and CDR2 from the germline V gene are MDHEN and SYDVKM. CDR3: CASSATGTGGRGYGYTF. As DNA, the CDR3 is TGTGCCAGCAGTGCCACCGGGACAGGGGGCCGGGGGTATGGCTACACCTTC.

The CDR3 DNA reads as TGCGCCAGCAGCTCCAGACCTGGAGGGGGTGAGCAGTTCTTC. This encodes CASSSRPGGGEQFF. The chain joins TRBV5-1 to TRBJ2-1, with D tentatively TRBD1 or TRBD2 (6 bases each). CDR3 length equals 14 residues. Germline V lookup: CDR1 SGHRS, CDR2 YFSETQ. The ends were cut back, 3 bases at V and 9 bases at J, with 16 bases in the middle. The complete variable domain, with remaining parts taken from reference TRBV5-1 and TRBJ2-1, reads KAGVTQTPRYLIKTRGQQVTLSCSPISGHRSVSWYQQTPGQGLQFLFEYFSETQRNKGNFPGRFSGRQFSNSRSEMNVSTLELGDSALYLCASSSRPGGGEQFFGPGTRLTVL.

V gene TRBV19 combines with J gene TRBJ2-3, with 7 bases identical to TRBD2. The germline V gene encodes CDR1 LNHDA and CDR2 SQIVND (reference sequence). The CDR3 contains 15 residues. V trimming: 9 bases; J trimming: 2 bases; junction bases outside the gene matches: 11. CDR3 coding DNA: TGTGCCAGCTCGGGGAGGGGCTCCTCCACAGATACGCAGTATTTT. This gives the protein CASSGRGSSTDTQYF.

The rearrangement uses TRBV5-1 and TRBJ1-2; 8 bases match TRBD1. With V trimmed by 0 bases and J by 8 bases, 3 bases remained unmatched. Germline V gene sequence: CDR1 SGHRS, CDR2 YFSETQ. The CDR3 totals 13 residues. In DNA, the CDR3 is TGCGCCAGCAGCTTGGGGACAGGGAACGGCTACACCTTC. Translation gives CASSLGTGNGYTF. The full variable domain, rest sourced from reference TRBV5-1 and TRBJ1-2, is KAGVTQTPRYLIKTRGQQVTLSCSPISGHRSVSWYQQTPGQGLQFLFEYFSETQRNKGNFPGRFSGRQFSNSRSEMNVSTLELGDSALYLCASSLGTGNGYTFGSGTRLTVV.

CDR3 DNA: TGCGCCAGCAGCTCGGCCTCAGGTTTAGGAGAGACCCAGTACTTC. This gives the protein CASSSASGLGETQYF. The V and J genes are TRBV5-1 and TRBJ2-5; D unclear. The CDR3 consists of 15 residues. Trimming shortened V by 3 bases and J by 4 bases, and 16 bases separated the two germline ends. Germline-derived CDR1 and CDR2 are SGHRS and YFSETQ.

The CDR3 spells CASSLVAVSNTEAFF. CDR3 bases: TGTGCCAGCAGCTTGGTTGCCGTTTCGAACACTGAAGCTTTCTTT. V usage is TRBV5-5 and J usage is TRBJ1-1, with D uncertain. The CDR3 sequence is 15 residues long. The V and J ends lost 0 bases and 1 base respectively, with 10 bases between them. Per germline, CDR1 SGHKS and CDR2 YYEKEE (reference sequence). Based on the CDR3 plus reference TRBV5-5 and TRBJ1-1, the full variable domain is DAGVTQSPTHLIKTRGQQVTLRCSPISGHKSVSWYQQVLGQGPQFIFQYYEKEERGRGNFPDRFSARQFPNYSSELNVNALLLGDSALYLCASSLVAVSNTEAFFGQGTRLTVV.

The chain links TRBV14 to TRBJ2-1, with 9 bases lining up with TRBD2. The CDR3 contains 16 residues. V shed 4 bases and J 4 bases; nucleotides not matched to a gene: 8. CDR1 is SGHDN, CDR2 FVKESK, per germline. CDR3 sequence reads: CASSPPGSGGYNEQFF. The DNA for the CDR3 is TGTGCCAGCAGCCCTCCGGGCAGCGGGGGGTACAATGAGCAGTTCTTC.

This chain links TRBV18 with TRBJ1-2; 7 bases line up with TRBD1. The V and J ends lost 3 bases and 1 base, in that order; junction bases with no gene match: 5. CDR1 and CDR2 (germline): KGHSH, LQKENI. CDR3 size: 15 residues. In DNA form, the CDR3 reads TGTGCCAGCTCACCCCCGACAGGGTTTAACTATGGCTACACCTTC. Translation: CASSPPTGFNYGYTF.